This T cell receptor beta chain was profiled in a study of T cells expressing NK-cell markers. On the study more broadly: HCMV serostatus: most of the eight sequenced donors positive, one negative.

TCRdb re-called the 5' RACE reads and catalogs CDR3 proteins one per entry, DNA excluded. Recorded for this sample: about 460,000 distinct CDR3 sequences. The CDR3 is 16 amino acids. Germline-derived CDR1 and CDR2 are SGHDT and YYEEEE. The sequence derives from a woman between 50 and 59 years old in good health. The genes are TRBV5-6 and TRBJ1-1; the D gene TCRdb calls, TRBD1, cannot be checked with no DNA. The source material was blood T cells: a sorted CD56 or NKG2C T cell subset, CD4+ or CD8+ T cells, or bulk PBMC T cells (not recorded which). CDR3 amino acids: CASSYRTGMRNTEAFF.